The 3 T cell receptor beta chains below come from one sample, sequenced in a study of control samples from healthy donors and cancer patients. Repertoires were generated with immunoSEQ multiplex PCR, while TCRdb's copy carries only in-frame clones and drops some. The data hold 110,000 to 150,000 clones, with roughly nine tenths observed a single time. The specimen sequenced was blood. These receptors all stem from a man younger than 35 in good health.

The V and J genes are TRBV6-5 and TRBJ1-5; TRBD1 agrees at 8 bases. Germline-derived CDR1 and CDR2 are MNHEY and SVGAGI. V dropped 10 bases and J dropped 6; count of bases not matched to a gene: 5. CDR3 length: 12 amino acids. For the CDR3, the DNA is TGTGCCACCGGACAGGGACGTCAGCCCCAGCATTTT. Residues: CATGQGRQPQHF.

There are many counts of this clone. The CDR3 spells CASSQDLGLAGASFGEQYF. The CDR3 DNA reads as TGCGCCAGCAGCCAAGATTTGGGACTAGCGGGGGCCTCCTTCGGGGAGCAGTACTTC. The chain employs TRBV4-3 and TRBJ2-7, with 14 bases matching TRBD2. Per the germline V gene, CDR1 is LGHNA and CDR2 is YSLEER. Germline trimming cut 0 bases from V and 7 bases from J; bases unmatched to any gene: 14. CDR3 length: 19 amino acids.

The chain carries TRBV14 and TRBJ2-3, with D perhaps matching TRBD2 (5 bases). The CDR3 has 18 residues. CDR1 SGHDN and CDR2 FVKESK come from the germline V gene. V lost 2 bases, J lost 4 bases, and 22 bases lay in between. For the CDR3, the DNA is TGTGCCAGCAGCCAAATTTCGGACGGGGTTTACATTGCAGATACGCAGTATTTT. As protein: CASSQISDGVYIADTQYF.